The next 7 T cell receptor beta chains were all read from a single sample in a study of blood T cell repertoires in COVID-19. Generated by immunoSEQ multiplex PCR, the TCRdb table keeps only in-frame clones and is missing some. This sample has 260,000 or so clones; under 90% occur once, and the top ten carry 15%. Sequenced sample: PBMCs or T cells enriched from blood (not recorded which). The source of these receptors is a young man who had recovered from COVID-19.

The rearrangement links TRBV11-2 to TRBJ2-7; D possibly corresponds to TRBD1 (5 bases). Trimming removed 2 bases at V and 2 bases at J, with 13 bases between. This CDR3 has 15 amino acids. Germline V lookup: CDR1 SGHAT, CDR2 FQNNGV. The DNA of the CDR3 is TGTGCCAGCAGCTTATCGCCGGCCAGGGCCTACGAGCAGTACTTC. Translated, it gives CASSLSPARAYEQYF. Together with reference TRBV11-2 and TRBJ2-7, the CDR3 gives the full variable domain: EAGVAQSPRYKIIEKRQSVAFWCNPISGHATLYWYQQILGQGPKLLIQFQNNGVVDDSQLPKDRFSAERLKGVDSTLKIQPAKLEDSAVYLCASSLSPARAYEQYFGPGTRLTVT.

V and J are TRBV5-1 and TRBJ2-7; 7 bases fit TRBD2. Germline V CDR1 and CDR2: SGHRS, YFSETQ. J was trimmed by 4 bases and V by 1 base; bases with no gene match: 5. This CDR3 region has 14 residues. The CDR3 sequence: CASSLFSGPYEQYF. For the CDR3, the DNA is TGCGCCAGCAGCTTGTTTAGCGGGCCTTACGAGCAGTACTTC.

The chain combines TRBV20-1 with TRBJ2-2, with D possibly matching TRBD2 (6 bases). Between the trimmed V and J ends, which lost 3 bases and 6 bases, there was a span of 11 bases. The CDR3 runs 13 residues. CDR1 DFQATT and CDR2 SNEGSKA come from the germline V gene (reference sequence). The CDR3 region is CSASSRGAGELFF. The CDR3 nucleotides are TGCAGTGCTAGTTCGCGGGGCGCCGGGGAGCTGTTTTTT.

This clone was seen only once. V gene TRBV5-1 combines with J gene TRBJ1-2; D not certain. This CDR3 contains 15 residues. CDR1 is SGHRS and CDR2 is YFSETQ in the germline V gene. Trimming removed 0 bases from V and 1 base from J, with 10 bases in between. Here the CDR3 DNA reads TGCGCCAGCAGCTTGGAAAGCCAAATTAACTATGGCTACACCTTC. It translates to CASSLESQINYGYTF.

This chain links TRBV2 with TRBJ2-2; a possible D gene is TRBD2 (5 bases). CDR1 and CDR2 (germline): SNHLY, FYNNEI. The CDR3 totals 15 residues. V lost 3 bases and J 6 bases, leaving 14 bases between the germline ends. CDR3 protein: CASSDWATAAGELFF. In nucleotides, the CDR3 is TGTGCCAGCAGTGACTGGGCCACAGCGGCCGGGGAGCTGTTTTTT.

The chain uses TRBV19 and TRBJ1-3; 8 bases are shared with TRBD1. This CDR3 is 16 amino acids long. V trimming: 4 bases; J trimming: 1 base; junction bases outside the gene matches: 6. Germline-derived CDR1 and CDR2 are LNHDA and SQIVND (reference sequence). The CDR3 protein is CASSTRTGKSGNTIYF. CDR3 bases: TGTGCCAGTAGTACGCGGACAGGGAAGTCTGGAAACACCATATATTTT.

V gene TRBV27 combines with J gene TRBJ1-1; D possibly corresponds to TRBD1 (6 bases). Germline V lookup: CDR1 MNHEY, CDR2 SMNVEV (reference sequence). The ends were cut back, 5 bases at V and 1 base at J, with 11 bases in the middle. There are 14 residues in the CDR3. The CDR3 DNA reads TGTGCCAGCAGTGTCCAGGGGCCGAACACTGAAGCTTTCTTT. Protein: CASSVQGPNTEAFF.